This T cell receptor beta chain was recorded in a study of blood T cell repertoires in COVID-19. Study summary: Sites in the United States, Italy and Spain provided acute and convalescent COVID-19 samples. T cells, B-cell-depleted T cells, or PBMCs provided the cDNA or gDNA that served as material.

Assay used: immunoSEQ multiplex PCR; TCRdb lists only in-frame clones, some missing. The data contain more than 200,000 clones, roughly 80% of them seen just once; the ten biggest clones take up about 8.1%. Germline loops: CDR1 KGHDR, CDR2 SFDVKD. CDR3 length: 16 amino acids. Trimming stripped 5 bases from V and 0 bases from J, with 13 bases between. The gene calls are TRBV24-1 and TRBJ2-1; D is perhaps TRBD1 (6 bases). The clonotype originates from a man at least 80 years old with acute or convalescent COVID-19. The sample taken for sequencing was peripheral blood. The CDR3 spells CATSAPTGFSYNEQFF. The CDR3 DNA reads as TGTGCCACCAGTGCCCCGACAGGTTTCTCCTACAATGAGCAGTTCTTC.